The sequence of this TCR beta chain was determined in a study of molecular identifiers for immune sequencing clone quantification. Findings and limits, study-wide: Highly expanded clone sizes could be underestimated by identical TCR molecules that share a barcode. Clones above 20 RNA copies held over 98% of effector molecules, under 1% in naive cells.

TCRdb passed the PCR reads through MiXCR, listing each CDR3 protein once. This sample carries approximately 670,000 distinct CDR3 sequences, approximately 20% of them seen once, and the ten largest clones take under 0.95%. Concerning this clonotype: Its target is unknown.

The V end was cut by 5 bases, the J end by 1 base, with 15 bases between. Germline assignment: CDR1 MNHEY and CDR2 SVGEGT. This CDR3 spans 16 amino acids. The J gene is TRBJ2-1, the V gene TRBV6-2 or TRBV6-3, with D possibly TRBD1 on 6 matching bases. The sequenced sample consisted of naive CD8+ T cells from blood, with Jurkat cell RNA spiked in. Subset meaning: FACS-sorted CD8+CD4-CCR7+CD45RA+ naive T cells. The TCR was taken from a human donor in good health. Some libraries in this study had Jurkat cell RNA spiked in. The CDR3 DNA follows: TGTGCCAGCAGTCCCCGAACAGGGCCTTCCTACAATGAGCAGTTCTTC. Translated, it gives CASSPRTGPSYNEQFF.